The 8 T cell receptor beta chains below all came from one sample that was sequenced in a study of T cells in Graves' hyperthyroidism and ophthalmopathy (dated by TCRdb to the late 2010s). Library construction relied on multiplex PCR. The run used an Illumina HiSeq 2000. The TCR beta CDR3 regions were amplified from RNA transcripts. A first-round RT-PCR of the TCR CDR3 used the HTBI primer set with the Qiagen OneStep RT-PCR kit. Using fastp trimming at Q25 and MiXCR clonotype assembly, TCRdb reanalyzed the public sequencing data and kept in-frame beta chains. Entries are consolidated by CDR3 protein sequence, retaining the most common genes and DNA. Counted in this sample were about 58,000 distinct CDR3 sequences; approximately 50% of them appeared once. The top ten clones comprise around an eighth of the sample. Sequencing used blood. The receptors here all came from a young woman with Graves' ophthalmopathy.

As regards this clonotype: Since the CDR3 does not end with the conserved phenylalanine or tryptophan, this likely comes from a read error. Here the CDR3 DNA reads TGTGCCAGCAGCTTTTTAGGGGGTCGAGAGACCCAGTACCTC. It translates to CASSFLGGRETQYL. The rearrangement links TRBV7-8 to TRBJ2-5; the D gene is possibly TRBD1 (6 bases). Germline CDR1 is SGHVS and CDR2 is FQNEAQ. CDR3 size: 14 residues. The V end lost 3 bases, the J end lost 4 bases, and 12 bases lay between the germline ends.

CDR3: CAIGTNMFF. CDR3 nucleotides: TGTGCCATCGGGACTAATATGTTCTTC. V gene TRBV10-3 combines with J gene TRBJ2-1, with 7 bases identical to TRBD2. V gave up 8 bases and J gave up 15 bases; unmatched junction bases: 4. The germline V gene encodes CDR1 ENHRY and CDR2 SYGVKD. The CDR3 totals 9 residues.

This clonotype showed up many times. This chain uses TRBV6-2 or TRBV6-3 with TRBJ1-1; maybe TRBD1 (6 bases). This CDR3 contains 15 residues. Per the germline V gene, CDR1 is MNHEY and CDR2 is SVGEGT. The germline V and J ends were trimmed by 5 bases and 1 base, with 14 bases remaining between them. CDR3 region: CASSRGGGQNTEAFF. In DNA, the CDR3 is TGTGCCAGCAGTCGCGGCGGGGGCCAGAACACTGAAGCTTTCTTT.

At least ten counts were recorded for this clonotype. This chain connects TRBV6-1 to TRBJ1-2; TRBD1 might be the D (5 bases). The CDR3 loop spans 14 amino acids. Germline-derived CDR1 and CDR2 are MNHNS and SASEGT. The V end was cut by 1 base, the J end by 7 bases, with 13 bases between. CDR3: CASSEGDGFRGYTF. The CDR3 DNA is TGTGCCAGCAGTGAAGGGGACGGGTTCCGTGGCTACACCTTC.

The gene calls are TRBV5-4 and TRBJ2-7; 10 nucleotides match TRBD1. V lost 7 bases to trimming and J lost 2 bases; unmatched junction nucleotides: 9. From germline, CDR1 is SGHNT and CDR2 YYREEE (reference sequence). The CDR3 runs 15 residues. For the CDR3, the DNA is TGTGCCAGCGCACTCGGACAGGGGGTACCCTACGAGCAGTACTTC. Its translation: CASALGQGVPYEQYF.

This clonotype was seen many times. The CDR3 sequence is CASSSERGVEAFF. The CDR3 coding sequence is TGTGCCAGCAGCTCCGAAAGGGGAGTGGAGGCTTTCTTT. This chain uses TRBV7-3 with TRBJ1-1; D is possibly TRBD1 (5 bases). CDR3 length: 13 residues. The V end lost 4 bases, the J end lost 11 bases, and 17 bases lay between the germline ends. Germline V gene data show CDR1 as SGHTA and CDR2 as FQGTGA.

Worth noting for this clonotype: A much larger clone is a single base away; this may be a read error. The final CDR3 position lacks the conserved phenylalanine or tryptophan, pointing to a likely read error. The CDR3 DNA reads TGTGCCAGCAGTTTCTTACAGGGGAGTATGTACGAGCAGTACCTC. Translation: CASSFLQGSMYEQYL. The chain is built from TRBV6-5 and TRBJ2-7; 7 nucleotides agree with TRBD1. From germline, CDR1 is MNHEY and CDR2 SVGAGI. Trimming removed 4 bases from V and 4 bases from J; junction bases left unmatched: 10. The CDR3 has 15 amino acids.

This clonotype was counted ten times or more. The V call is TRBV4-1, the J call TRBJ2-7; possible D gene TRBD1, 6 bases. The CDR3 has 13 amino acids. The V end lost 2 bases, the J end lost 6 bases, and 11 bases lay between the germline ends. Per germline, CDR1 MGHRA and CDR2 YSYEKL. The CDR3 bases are TGCGCCAGCAGCCAAAATCCAGGGGTCGAGCAGTACTTC. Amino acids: CASSQNPGVEQYF.